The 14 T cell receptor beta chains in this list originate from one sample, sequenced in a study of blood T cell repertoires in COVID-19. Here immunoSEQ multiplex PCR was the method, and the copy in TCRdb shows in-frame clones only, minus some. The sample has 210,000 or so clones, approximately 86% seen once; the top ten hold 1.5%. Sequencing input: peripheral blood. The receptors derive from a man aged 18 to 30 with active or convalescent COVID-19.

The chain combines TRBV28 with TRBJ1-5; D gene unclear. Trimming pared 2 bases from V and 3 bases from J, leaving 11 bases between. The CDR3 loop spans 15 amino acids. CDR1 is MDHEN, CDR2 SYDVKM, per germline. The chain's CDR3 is CASSLPTSNNQPQHF. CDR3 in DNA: TGTGCCAGCAGTTTACCGACAAGCAACAATCAGCCCCAGCATTTT.

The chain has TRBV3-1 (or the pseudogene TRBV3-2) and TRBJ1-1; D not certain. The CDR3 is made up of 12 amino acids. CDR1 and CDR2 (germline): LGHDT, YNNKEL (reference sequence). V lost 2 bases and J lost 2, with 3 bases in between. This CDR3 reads CASSQTNTEAFF. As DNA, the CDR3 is TGTGCCAGCAGCCAAACAAACACTGAAGCTTTCTTT.

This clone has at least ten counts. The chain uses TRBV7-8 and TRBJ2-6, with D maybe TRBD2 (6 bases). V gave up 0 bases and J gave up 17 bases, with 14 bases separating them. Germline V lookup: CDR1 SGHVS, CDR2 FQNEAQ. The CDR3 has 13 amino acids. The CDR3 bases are TGTGCCAGCAGCTTAGCGGGGGGACTGCTCTTGACTTTC. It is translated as CASSLAGGLLLTF.

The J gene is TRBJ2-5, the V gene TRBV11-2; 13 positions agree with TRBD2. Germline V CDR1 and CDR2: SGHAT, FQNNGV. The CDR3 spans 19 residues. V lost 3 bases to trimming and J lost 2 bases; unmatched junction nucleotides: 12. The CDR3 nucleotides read TGTGCCAGCAGCTTGTCACCGGGACTAGCGGGAAGGGGGCAAGAGACCCAGTACTTC. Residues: CASSLSPGLAGRGQETQYF. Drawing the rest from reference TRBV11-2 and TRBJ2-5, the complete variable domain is EAGVAQSPRYKIIEKRQSVAFWCNPISGHATLYWYQQILGQGPKLLIQFQNNGVVDDSQLPKDRFSAERLKGVDSTLKIQPAKLEDSAVYLCASSLSPGLAGRGQETQYFGPGTRLLVL.

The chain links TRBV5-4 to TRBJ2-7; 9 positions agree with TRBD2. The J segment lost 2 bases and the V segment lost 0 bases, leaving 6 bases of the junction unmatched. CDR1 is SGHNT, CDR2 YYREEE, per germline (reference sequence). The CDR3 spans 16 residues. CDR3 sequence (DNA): TGTGCCAGCAGCTTGGCTAGCGGGGCCACCACCTACGAGCAGTACTTC. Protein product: CASSLASGATTYEQYF.

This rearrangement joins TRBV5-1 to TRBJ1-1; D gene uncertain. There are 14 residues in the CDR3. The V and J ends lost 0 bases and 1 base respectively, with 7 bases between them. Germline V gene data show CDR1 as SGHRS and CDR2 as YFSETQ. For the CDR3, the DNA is TGCGCCAGCAGCTTGGTAAGAGGGAACACTGAAGCTTTCTTT. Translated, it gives CASSLVRGNTEAFF.

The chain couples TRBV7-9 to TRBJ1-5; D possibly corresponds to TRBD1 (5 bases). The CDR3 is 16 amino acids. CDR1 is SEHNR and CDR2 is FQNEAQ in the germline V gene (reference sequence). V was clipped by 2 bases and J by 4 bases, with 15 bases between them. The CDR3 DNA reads TGTGCCAGCAGCTTAAGTGGGGCAGGACGGAATCAGCCCCAGCATTTT. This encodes CASSLSGAGRNQPQHF.

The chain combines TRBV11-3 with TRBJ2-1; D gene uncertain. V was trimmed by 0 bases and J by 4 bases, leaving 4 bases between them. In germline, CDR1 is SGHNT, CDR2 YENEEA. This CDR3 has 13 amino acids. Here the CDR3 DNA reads TGTGCCAGCAGCTTAGAAACTTACAATGAGCAGTTCTTC. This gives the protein CASSLETYNEQFF.

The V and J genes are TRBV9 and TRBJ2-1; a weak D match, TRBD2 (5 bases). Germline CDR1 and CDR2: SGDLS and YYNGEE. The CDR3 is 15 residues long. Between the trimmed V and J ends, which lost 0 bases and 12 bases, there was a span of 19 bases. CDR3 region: CASSVVPAEGPGQFF. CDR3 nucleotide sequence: TGTGCCAGCAGCGTAGTCCCCGCCGAGGGCCCAGGGCAGTTCTTC. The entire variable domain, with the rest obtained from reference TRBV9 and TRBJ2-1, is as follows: DSGVTQTPKHLITATGQRVTLRCSPRSGDLSVYWYQQSLDQGLQFLIQYYNGEERAKGNILERFSAQQFPDLHSELNLSSLELGDSALYFCASSVVPAEGPGQFFGPGTRLTVL.

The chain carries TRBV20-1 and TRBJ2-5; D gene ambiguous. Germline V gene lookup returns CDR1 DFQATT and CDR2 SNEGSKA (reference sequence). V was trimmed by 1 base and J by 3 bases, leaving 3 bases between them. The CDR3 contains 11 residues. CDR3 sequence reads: CSARAKETQYF. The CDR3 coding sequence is TGCAGTGCTAGAGCTAAAGAGACCCAGTACTTC.

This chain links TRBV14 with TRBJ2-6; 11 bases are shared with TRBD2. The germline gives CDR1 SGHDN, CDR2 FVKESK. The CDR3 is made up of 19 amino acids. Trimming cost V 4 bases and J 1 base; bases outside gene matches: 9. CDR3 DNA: TGTGCCAGCAGCCGATTAGCGGGAGGGCCGCAATCTGGGGCCAACGTCCTGACTTTC. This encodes CASSRLAGGPQSGANVLTF.

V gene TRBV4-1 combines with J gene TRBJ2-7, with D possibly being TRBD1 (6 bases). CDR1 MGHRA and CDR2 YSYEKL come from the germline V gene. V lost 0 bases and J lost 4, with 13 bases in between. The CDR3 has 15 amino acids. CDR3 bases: TGCGCCAGCAGCCAAGAAACAGGGTTCAGGTACGAGCAGTACTTC. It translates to CASSQETGFRYEQYF.

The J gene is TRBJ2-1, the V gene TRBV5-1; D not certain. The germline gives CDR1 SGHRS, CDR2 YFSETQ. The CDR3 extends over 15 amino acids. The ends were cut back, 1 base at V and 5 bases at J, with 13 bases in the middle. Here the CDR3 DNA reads TGCGCCAGCAGCTTGTCAGGATCCCGTCACAATGAGCAGTTCTTC. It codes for CASSLSGSRHNEQFF. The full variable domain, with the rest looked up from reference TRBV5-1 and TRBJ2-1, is KAGVTQTPRYLIKTRGQQVTLSCSPISGHRSVSWYQQTPGQGLQFLFEYFSETQRNKGNFPGRFSGRQFSNSRSEMNVSTLELGDSALYLCASSLSGSRHNEQFFGPGTRLTVL.

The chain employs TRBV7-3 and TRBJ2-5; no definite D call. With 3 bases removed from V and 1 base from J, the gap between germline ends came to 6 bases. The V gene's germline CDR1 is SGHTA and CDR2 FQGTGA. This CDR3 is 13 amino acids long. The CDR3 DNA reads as TGTGCCAGCAGCTTTAACAGCCAAGAGACCCAGTACTTC. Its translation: CASSFNSQETQYF.